This T cell receptor (beta chain) was captured in a study of a mutant IDH1 vaccine in newly diagnosed glioma. Across the study: A roughly 60% male, approximately 38% female split and a mean age of about 40 years characterized treated patients. Standard pretreatment was either radiotherapy, temozolomide, or, for most, radiochemotherapy with temozolomide.

Time point described: baseline, week 1 (first vaccination visit). Stated treatment: pre-vaccination baseline after standard-of-care therapy. Every donor had a new WHO grade 3 or 4 astrocytoma that was IDH1-mutant, with loss of nuclear ATRX. Method: immunoSEQ multiplex PCR; TCRdb's copy keeps in-frame clones and lacks some. The data show roughly 51,000 clones, 86% seen once. This CDR3 contains 12 residues. In germline, CDR1 is SQVTM, CDR2 ANQGSEA. After removal of 6 bases from V and 1 base from J, the junction contained 1 base not matched to a gene. The receptor was derived from a man aged 40-49 years with glioma. Specimen: PBMCs, collected from a glioma patient treated with radiotherapy, temozolomide or both. The chain recombines TRBV29-1 with TRBJ1-1; the match to TRBD1 covers 8 bases. CDR3 nucleotides: TGCAGCGTAGGACAGGGGAACACTGAAGCTTTCTTT. Amino acid sequence: CSVGQGNTEAFF.